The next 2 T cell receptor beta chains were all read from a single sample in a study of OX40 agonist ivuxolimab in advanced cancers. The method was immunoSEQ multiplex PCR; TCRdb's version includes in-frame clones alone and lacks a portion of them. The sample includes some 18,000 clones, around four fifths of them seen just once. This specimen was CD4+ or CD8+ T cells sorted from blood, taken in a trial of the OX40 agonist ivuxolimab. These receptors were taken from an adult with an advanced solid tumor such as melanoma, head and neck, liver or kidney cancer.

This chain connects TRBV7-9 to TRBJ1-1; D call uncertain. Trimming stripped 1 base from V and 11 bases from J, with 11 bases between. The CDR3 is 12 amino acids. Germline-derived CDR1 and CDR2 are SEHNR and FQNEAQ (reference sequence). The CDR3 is CASSLGRTAAFF. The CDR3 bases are TGTGCCAGCAGCTTAGGGAGGACGGCCGCTTTCTTT.

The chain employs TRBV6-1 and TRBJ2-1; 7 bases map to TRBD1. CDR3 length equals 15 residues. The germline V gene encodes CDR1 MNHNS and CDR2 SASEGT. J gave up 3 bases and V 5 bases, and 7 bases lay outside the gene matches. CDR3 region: CASSLTGPYYNEQFF. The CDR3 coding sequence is TGTGCCAGCAGTCTGACAGGGCCATACTACAATGAGCAGTTCTTC.